Following are 32 T cell receptor beta chains from one sample sequenced in a study of cytomegalovirus exposure and HLA in healthy donors. Here immunoSEQ multiplex PCR was the method, and the copy in TCRdb shows in-frame clones only, minus some. This table has fewer than 200,000 clones, about 85% appearing once. The sequenced sample was PBMCs. The receptors here all came from a man younger than 35 in good health and CMV-seropositive.

In nucleotides, the CDR3 is TGTGCCAGCAGTGAAGTGGAGGACCTGAACACTGAAGCTTTCTTT. It encodes CASSEVEDLNTEAFF. The chain couples TRBV2 to TRBJ1-1; no definite D call. Germline V gene data show CDR1 as SNHLY and CDR2 as FYNNEI. V gave up 1 base and J gave up 0 bases, with 9 bases separating them. CDR3 length: 15 residues.

The chain is built from TRBV5-1 and TRBJ1-2; 7 positions agree with TRBD1. The CDR3 covers 12 residues. V was clipped by 4 bases and J by 10 bases; unmatched bases: 7. CDR1 SGHRS and CDR2 YFSETQ come from the germline V gene. DNA of the CDR3: TGCGCCAGCAGCCTCCAGGGGGAGCACTACACCTTC. As protein: CASSLQGEHYTF.

The rearrangement uses TRBV29-1 and TRBJ2-7; maybe TRBD1 (6 bases). Trimming pared 7 bases from V and 2 bases from J, leaving 15 bases between. This CDR3 comprises 13 residues. CDR1 is SQVTM and CDR2 is ANQGSEA in the germline V gene. In nucleotides, the CDR3 is TGCAGCGCCCAATACAGGGACACCTACGAGCAGTACTTC. Protein product: CSAQYRDTYEQYF.

In regard to this clone: This CDR3 is also generated by other DNA sequences in the sample. V is TRBV4-1 and J is TRBJ2-7, with 14 bases identical to TRBD2. Per the germline V gene, CDR1 is MGHRA and CDR2 is YSYEKL. Unmatched junction bases numbered 5, after V lost 4 bases and J lost 0 bases. The CDR3 is 17 residues long. Written as DNA, the CDR3 is TGCGCCAGCAGCCCTGGACTAGCGGGAGGCAGCTCCTACGAGCAGTACTTC. This codes for CASSPGLAGGSSYEQYF.

In this sample, this clone turned up once. The chain is built from TRBV5-1 and TRBJ2-3; 9 bases fit TRBD1. V shed 0 bases, J shed 2 bases, and the junction held 4 bases outside the gene matches. Germline loops: CDR1 SGHRS, CDR2 YFSETQ. The CDR3 covers 16 residues. The CDR3 nucleotides are TGCGCCAGCAGCTTGGGGGGACAGGGCCTCACAGATACGCAGTATTTT. Translation gives CASSLGGQGLTDTQYF.

As regards this clone: Additional DNA sequences in this sample encode the identical CDR3. The chain employs TRBV5-1 and TRBJ2-5; the match to TRBD1 covers 8 bases. V was pared by 2 bases and J by 1 base, with 1 base of the junction left unmatched. From germline, CDR1 is SGHRS and CDR2 YFSETQ. The CDR3 has 14 residues. The CDR3 spells CASSLTGGQETQYF. The CDR3 DNA reads as TGCGCCAGCAGCTTAACAGGGGGCCAAGAGACCCAGTACTTC. Based on the CDR3 plus reference TRBV5-1 and TRBJ2-5, the full variable domain is KAGVTQTPRYLIKTRGQQVTLSCSPISGHRSVSWYQQTPGQGLQFLFEYFSETQRNKGNFPGRFSGRQFSNSRSEMNVSTLELGDSALYLCASSLTGGQETQYFGPGTRLLVL.

V usage is TRBV9 and J usage is TRBJ1-5, with TRBD1 matching over 7 bases. This CDR3 has 14 residues. Germline CDR1 is SGDLS and CDR2 is YYNGEE. J gave up 2 bases and V 4 bases, and 3 bases lay outside the gene matches. As DNA, the CDR3 is TGTGCCAGCAGCCCAGACAGGGGCAATCAGCCCCAGCATTTT. Its translation is CASSPDRGNQPQHF.

V usage is TRBV6-6 and J usage is TRBJ2-7, with D hard to call. This CDR3 is 13 amino acids long. Per the germline V gene, CDR1 is MNHNY and CDR2 is SVGAGI (reference sequence). V was trimmed by 4 bases and J by 4 bases, leaving 11 bases between them. The CDR3 DNA reads TGTGCCAGCAGTTCGCGAACTGAGTACGAGCAGTACTTC. It translates to CASSSRTEYEQYF.

This clone was seen a single time. This rearrangement joins TRBV2 to TRBJ1-5, with TRBD1 as a possible D gene (6 bases). V was shortened by 5 bases and J by 2 bases, with 10 bases between the two germline ends. This CDR3 has 14 amino acids. Germline V gene data show CDR1 as SNHLY and CDR2 as FYNNEI. DNA for the CDR3: TGTGCCAGCAGTACGGACAGCCGCAATCAGCCCCAGCATTTT. It encodes CASSTDSRNQPQHF.

V is TRBV28 and J is TRBJ1-4; 7 bases align to TRBD1. V was pared by 6 bases and J by 4 bases, with 14 bases of the junction left unmatched. The CDR3 consists of 17 residues. The germline CDR1 and CDR2 sequences are MDHEN and SYDVKM. The CDR3: CASRLPGQTLHNEKLFF. The CDR3 bases are TGTGCCAGCAGGCTTCCGGGACAGACACTCCATAATGAAAAACTGTTTTTT.

The genes are TRBV5-1 and TRBJ1-2; maybe TRBD1 (6 bases). The CDR3 sequence is 14 residues long. Germline lookup yields CDR1 SGHRS and CDR2 YFSETQ. Between the trimmed V and J ends, which lost 4 bases and 2 bases, there was a span of 12 bases. The chain's CDR3 is CASSLTGVNYGYTF. CDR3 sequence (DNA): TGCGCCAGCAGCCTGACAGGAGTAAACTATGGCTACACCTTC.

A word on this clone: This specimen includes other DNA sequences encoding the same CDR3. V is TRBV27 and J is TRBJ1-2; D not resolved. Germline CDR1 is MNHEY and CDR2 is SMNVEV (reference sequence). V lost 2 bases and J 1 base, leaving 5 bases between the germline ends. This CDR3 comprises 13 residues. CDR3 sequence: CASSLTGNYGYTF. Here the CDR3 DNA reads TGTGCCAGCAGTTTAACGGGTAACTATGGCTACACCTTC.

This chain connects TRBV5-4 to TRBJ2-7; 11 bases are a match to TRBD2. The CDR3 is made up of 15 amino acids. Germline trimming cut 4 bases from V and 6 bases from J; bases unmatched to any gene: 9. Per germline, CDR1 SGHNT and CDR2 YYREEE (reference sequence). The CDR3 loop reads CASSATSGSLFEQYF. CDR3 sequence (DNA): TGTGCCAGCAGCGCCACTAGCGGGAGTTTGTTCGAGCAGTACTTC. The whole variable domain, filled in from reference TRBV5-4 and TRBJ2-7, reads ETGVTQSPTHLIKTRGQQVTLRCSSQSGHNTVSWYQQALGQGPQFIFQYYREEENGRGNFPPRFSGLQFPNYSSELNVNALELDDSALYLCASSATSGSLFEQYFGPGTRLTVT.

This sequence joins TRBV6-5 and TRBJ1-2; 10 bases are a match to TRBD1. V shed 4 bases, J shed 4 bases, and the junction held 6 bases outside the gene matches. Germline V lookup: CDR1 MNHEY, CDR2 SVGAGI. This CDR3 contains 15 residues. Written as DNA, the CDR3 is TGTGCCAGCAGTTCAATTCGGACAGGGGGCTATGGCTACACCTTC. It codes for CASSSIRTGGYGYTF.

The chain employs TRBV4-1 and TRBJ2-1; a possible D gene is TRBD1 (5 bases). This CDR3 spans 14 amino acids. The germline gives CDR1 MGHRA, CDR2 YSYEKL. V was pared by 3 bases and J by 3 bases, with 9 bases between. The DNA for the CDR3 is TGCGCCAGCAGCCATCCCGACAGCTACAATGAGCAGTTCTTC. It translates to CASSHPDSYNEQFF.

V and J are TRBV29-1 and TRBJ2-5; TRBD2 matches 15 bases. The junction had 4 bases not matched to a gene; V was cut back by 1 base and J by 4 bases. CDR3 size: 16 residues. Germline-derived CDR1 and CDR2 are SQVTM and ANQGSEA. CDR3 nucleotide sequence: TGCAGCGTTGAAGTGGGACTAGCGGGAGGTGCAGAGACCCAGTACTTC. This gives the protein CSVEVGLAGGAETQYF.

The chain combines TRBV5-1 with TRBJ2-1; D is perhaps TRBD1 (6 bases). Germline assignment: CDR1 SGHRS and CDR2 YFSETQ. The CDR3 is 14 amino acids. Trimming pared 0 bases from V and 9 bases from J, leaving 13 bases between. The CDR3 bases are TGCGCCAGCAGCTTGGGACAGGTCTTGAGTGAGCAGTTCTTC. Translated, it gives CASSLGQVLSEQFF.

The gene calls are TRBV7-6 and TRBJ2-1; 7 positions match TRBD1. The germline CDR1 and CDR2 sequences are SGHVS and FNYEAQ. The CDR3 extends over 13 amino acids. J lost 6 bases, V lost 5 bases, and 4 bases had no gene match. In nucleotides, the CDR3 is TGTGCCAGCAGCGCGCCAGGGGGCAATGAGCAGTTCTTC. It specifies CASSAPGGNEQFF.

The V call is TRBV7-2, the J call TRBJ1-4; D is possibly TRBD1 (6 bases). Germline-derived CDR1 and CDR2 are SGHTA and FQGNSA. The CDR3 runs 15 residues. V was clipped by 7 bases and J by 0 bases, with 12 bases between them. The CDR3 coding sequence is TGTGCCAGCACCCTAGGGGGGGCAACTAATGAAAAACTGTTTTTT. As protein: CASTLGGATNEKLFF.

Points on this clone: A junction boundary mismatches the germline segment, possibly from a read error. The DNA for the CDR3 is TGTGCCAGCAGTGTATCGGCTGACAGAAGCTACGAGCAGTACTTC. Protein: CASSVSADRSYEQYF. J is TRBJ2-7 and V is TRBV27; TRBD1 might be the D (5 bases). This CDR3 contains 15 residues. CDR1 and CDR2 from the germline V gene are MNHEY and SMNVEV (reference sequence).

This clone was counted between two and nine times. The chain uses TRBV19 and TRBJ2-4, with D hard to call. This CDR3 comprises 13 residues. The V and J ends lost 1 base and 6 bases respectively, with 7 bases between them. Germline CDR1 reads LNHDA; CDR2 reads SQIVND (reference sequence). The DNA of the CDR3 is TGTGCCAGTAGTATAGGCGGAGCAAACATTCAGTACTTC. Amino acids: CASSIGGANIQYF.

The chain recombines TRBV28 with TRBJ1-5; 10 bases are shared with TRBD1. Trimming removed 4 bases from V and 0 bases from J; junction bases left unmatched: 0. The germline CDR1 and CDR2 sequences are MDHEN and SYDVKM. The CDR3 is 15 amino acids. The CDR3 is CASSWDRGSNQPQHF. Written as DNA, the CDR3 is TGTGCCAGCAGTTGGGACAGGGGTAGCAATCAGCCCCAGCATTTT.

The CDR3 DNA sequence: TGTGCCAGCAGCCCTCCCCAGGACAGTGGCTACACCTTC. It encodes CASSPPQDSGYTF. V and J are TRBV7-9 and TRBJ1-2; TRBD1 might be the D (6 bases). This CDR3 contains 13 residues. The germline V gene has CDR1 SEHNR and CDR2 FQNEAQ (reference sequence). The V end lost 5 bases, the J end lost 7 bases, and 14 bases lay between the germline ends.

The gene calls are TRBV9 and TRBJ1-4; 8 bases agree with TRBD1. The V gene's germline CDR1 is SGDLS and CDR2 YYNGEE. V dropped 3 bases and J dropped 7; count of bases not matched to a gene: 5. The CDR3 contains 14 residues. The DNA of the CDR3 is TGTGCCAGCAGCGCCAGGGGGCGCGGTGAAAAACTGTTTTTT. Encoded protein: CASSARGRGEKLFF.

The rearrangement links TRBV4-1 to TRBJ2-1; 12 nucleotides match TRBD2. Germline V gene sequence: CDR1 MGHRA, CDR2 YSYEKL. Trimming cost V 5 bases and J 2 bases; bases outside gene matches: 16. The CDR3 has 20 amino acids. The CDR3 DNA reads TGCGCCAGCAGCGCAAGGAGATCTAGCGGGAGGGCCAACACCTACAATGAGCAGTTCTTC. Protein: CASSARRSSGRANTYNEQFF.

The rearrangement links TRBV6-1 to TRBJ2-1, with 13 positions matching TRBD2. Germline V gene lookup returns CDR1 MNHNS and CDR2 SASEGT. The trim removed 7 bases at V and 6 bases at J, leaving 3 bases unmatched. This CDR3 comprises 14 residues. Written as DNA, the CDR3 is TGTGCCAGCAAACTAGCGGGAGGGCCCAATGAGCAGTTCTTC. Translated: CASKLAGGPNEQFF.

V and J are TRBV27 and TRBJ2-3; D might be TRBD1 (6 bases). CDR1 MNHEY and CDR2 SMNVEV come from the germline V gene (reference sequence). V lost 3 bases and J lost 2, with 12 bases in between. This CDR3 contains 15 residues. CDR3 bases: TGTGCCAGCAGTTTCCCGGGACACAACACAGATACGCAGTATTTT. This sequence encodes CASSFPGHNTDTQYF.

The chain is built from TRBV5-8 and TRBJ1-2; 7 positions match TRBD1. The junction had 5 bases not matched to a gene; V was cut back by 4 bases and J by 5 bases. Germline lookup yields CDR1 SGHTS and CDR2 YDEGEE. This CDR3 contains 13 residues. CDR3 sequence: CASSRGTVYGYTF. The CDR3 region has the DNA TGTGCCAGCAGCCGAGGGACAGTTTATGGCTACACCTTC.

CDR3 amino acids: CASSSTREGDTQYF. The CDR3 DNA reads TGTGCCAGCAGCTCGACTAGGGAGGGAGATACGCAGTATTTT. The chain joins TRBV7-2 to TRBJ2-3, with TRBD2 matching 7 bases. Germline trimming cut 4 bases from V and 5 bases from J; bases unmatched to any gene: 6. The CDR3 has 14 residues. Per germline, CDR1 SGHTA and CDR2 FQGNSA.

This clone was seen a single time. The CDR3 bases are TGTGCCAGCAGACCATCTTACAGGGCGAATTCACCCCTCCACTTT. Translation: CASRPSYRANSPLHF. This chain connects TRBV27 to TRBJ1-6; the D gene is possibly TRBD1 (6 bases). This CDR3 spans 15 amino acids. The ends were cut back, 6 bases at V and 7 bases at J, with 16 bases in the middle. Germline values: CDR1 MNHEY, CDR2 SMNVEV (reference sequence).

This chain links TRBV9 with TRBJ2-2, with a possible D match to TRBD2 (5 bases). The CDR3 contains 14 residues. Germline assignment: CDR1 SGDLS and CDR2 YYNGEE. V shed 4 bases and J shed 2 bases, with 9 bases lying between them. CDR3 region: CASSNRGNTGELFF. CDR3 coding DNA: TGTGCCAGCAGCAATCGGGGAAACACCGGGGAGCTGTTTTTT.

The rearrangement joins TRBV27 to TRBJ2-7; tentatively, D is TRBD1 (5 bases). V was pared by 1 base and J by 2 bases, with 9 bases between. CDR1 and CDR2 (germline): MNHEY, SMNVEV (reference sequence). The CDR3 is made up of 14 amino acids. CDR3 in DNA: TGTGCCAGCAGTTTATTGGGGCCGACCTACGAGCAGTACTTC. It translates to CASSLLGPTYEQYF.